A selection of T cell receptor beta chains follows, all from one sample in a study of control samples from healthy donors and cancer patients. Repertoires were generated with immunoSEQ multiplex PCR, while TCRdb's copy carries only in-frame clones and drops some. The table has 60,000 to 75,000 clones, roughly 90% seen once. The sequencing sample was made of PBMCs. Receptor source: a man in his 60s with colorectal cancer. The CDR3 runs from the conserved cysteine through the conserved F or W. D genes are given only for firm matches. Clone size is shown for a subset of rows, as once, few, many or a class of expanded clone.

d_call	v_call	clone_size	j_call	cdr3_aa	cdr3_nt
TRBD1	TRBV30	NA	TRBJ2-7	CAWNPTGPYEQYF	TGTGCCTGGAACCCGACAGGGCCCTACGAGCAGTACTTC
TRBD2	TRBV4-1	NA	TRBJ2-1	CASSHERTSGWNEQFF	TGCGCCAGCAGCCATGAACGGACTAGCGGGTGGAATGAGCAGTTCTTC
NA	TRBV3-1/TRBV3-2	medium-sized	TRBJ1-3	CASSQDVYGNTIYF	TGTGCCAGCAGCCAAGATGTGTACGGAAACACCATATATTTT
NA	TRBV10-3	once	TRBJ1-5	CAISEGQGDQPQHF	TGTGCCATCAGTGAGGGGCAGGGCGATCAGCCCCAGCATTTT
TRBD1	TRBV7-8	few	TRBJ2-2	CASSWDRDRGELFF	TGTGCCAGCAGCTGGGACAGGGATCGCGGGGAGCTGTTTTTT
NA	TRBV5-1	NA	TRBJ2-3	CASSLGAWDTQYF	TGCGCCAGCAGCTTGGGGGCCTGGGATACGCAGTATTTT
NA	TRBV5-1	once	TRBJ1-1	CASCVQGMGNTEAFF	TGCGCCAGCTGCGTTCAGGGGATGGGGAACACTGAAGCTTTCTTT
NA	TRBV30	few	TRBJ2-2	CAWTSGTHAGELFF	TGTGCCTGGACCTCCGGGACCCACGCCGGGGAGCTGTTTTTT
TRBD1	TRBV7-6	NA	TRBJ1-2	CASSLLPGQGVGGYTF	TGTGCCAGCAGCTTACTCCCGGGACAGGGAGTTGGCGGCTACACCTTC
NA	TRBV2	NA	TRBJ2-3	CASSQGADTQYF	TGTGCCAGCAGCCAGGGCGCAGATACGCAGTATTTT
TRBD2	TRBV7-6	NA	TRBJ2-1	CASSGLVGEQFF	TGTGCCAGCAGCGGACTAGTAGGTGAGCAGTTCTTC
TRBD1	TRBV6-5	NA	TRBJ1-5	CAIGQVSNQPQHF	TGTGCCATTGGACAGGTGAGCAATCAGCCCCAGCATTTT
NA	TRBV18	NA	TRBJ2-2	CASSPVAMTNTGELFF	TGTGCCAGCTCCCCAGTGGCGATGACGAACACCGGGGAGCTGTTTTTT
NA	TRBV2	NA	TRBJ2-7	CASSELTYEQYF	TGTGCCAGCAGTGAACTAACCTACGAGCAGTACTTC
NA	TRBV18	NA	TRBJ1-3	CASSPVQSSGNTIYF	TGTGCCAGCTCACCCGTGCAGAGCTCTGGAAACACCATATATTTT
TRBD1	TRBV7-3	once	TRBJ2-6	CASSRLGGASGANVLTF	TGTGCCAGCAGCCGCCTAGGGGGCGCGTCTGGGGCCAACGTCCTGACTTTC
NA	TRBV7-8	NA	TRBJ2-7	CASSFSSDYEQYF	TGTGCCAGCAGCTTTTCTTCGGACTACGAGCAGTACTTC
TRBD1	TRBV5-1	NA	TRBJ1-2	CASSDGTGEDYGYTF	TGCGCCAGCAGCGATGGGACAGGGGAAGACTATGGCTACACCTTC
NA	TRBV30	few	TRBJ2-3	CAWSYSPYRRLDTQYF	TGTGCCTGGAGTTACAGTCCCTATCGCCGTCTGGATACGCAGTATTTT
NA	TRBV12-3/TRBV12-4	NA	TRBJ2-1	CASSTYNEQFF	TGTGCCAGCAGTACCTACAATGAGCAGTTCTTC
NA	TRBV2	NA	TRBJ2-7	CASSVLATAPSEEQYF	TGTGCCAGCAGTGTCCTGGCGACAGCTCCCTCCGAGGAGCAGTACTTC